This T cell receptor beta chain appears in the sequencing data of a study of blood T cell repertoires in COVID-19 (dated by TCRdb to 2018 to 2021). At the level of the whole study: The collaborator samples originated in the United States, Italy and Spain and spanned the acute and convalescent phases of COVID-19. The material from the prospective study consisted of cDNA or gDNA derived from T cells, B-cell-depleted T cells, or PBMCs. The samples were drawn from the first 160 participants of the ongoing ImmuneRACE study and from 950 to 1,500 subjects provided by 6 global collaborators. Sample metadata almost always included a de-identified subject ID, COVID-19 status, age in years and sex. Where available, HLA class I and class II types were obtained from metadata supplied by the sample provider rather than from assay-based typing. The repertoires were made available in a free public database intended to serve as a resource for research on the immune response to SARS-CoV-2. Deeply sampled blood TCRbeta repertoires from subjects exposed to, actively infected with, or recovered from COVID-19 were included in the dataset.

The investigation overall reported the following: The quantity of clinical and demographic metadata differed by source and by participant and was supplied without curation.

The collaborating institutions used their own protocols to collect whole blood in K2EDTA tubes. For TCRbeta analysis, collaborator samples were shipped as frozen whole blood, as isolated PBMCs, or as DNA extracted from either sample type. This clone was found once. Its antigen is not yet known. Per-nucleotide qualities are absent, and no much larger clonotype sits a single base away. The immunoSEQ Assay, a bias-controlled multiplex PCR, was used to amplify TCRbeta CDR3 regions from genomic DNA. The authors' pipeline ran thus. Within the assay, amplification of reference gene primers was used to estimate how many nucleated cells each sample contained. To quantify the absolute abundance of each unique TCRbeta CDR3 rearrangement, sequence reads were collapsed and filtered. For each sample, productive Simpson clonality was calculated as the square root of Simpson's diversity index over productive rearrangements. Held by TCRdb, this immuneACCESS table contains in-frame sequences only and omits some clones. Under half of the omission traces to an unresolved V gene where checked; the cause of the rest is unknown. V, J and clone size are taken as reported in that table, and D and trimming were inferred from the DNA itself. For this sample the table gives 150,000 to 200,000 clones, of which approximately 84% were detected only once. 22% of the sample goes to the ten largest clones.

Input material: peripheral blood. This clonotype was obtained from a woman aged 80 or over with acute or convalescent COVID-19.

The bases read TGTGCCAGTAGTGACCATACAGGCTATGGCTACACCTTC. The resulting protein is CASSDHTGYGYTF. Recombination connected TRBV19 to TRBJ1-2; possibly the D gene is TRBD1, per 5 matching bases. The CDR3 spans 13 residues, from the cysteine through the phenylalanine. The CDR3 DNA has 39 bases and is translated from base 1. CDR1 and CDR2, per the germline V gene (reference sequence), are LNHDA and SQIVND. V is cut by 5 bases and J by 4 bases, and the space between the germline ends is 11 bases.